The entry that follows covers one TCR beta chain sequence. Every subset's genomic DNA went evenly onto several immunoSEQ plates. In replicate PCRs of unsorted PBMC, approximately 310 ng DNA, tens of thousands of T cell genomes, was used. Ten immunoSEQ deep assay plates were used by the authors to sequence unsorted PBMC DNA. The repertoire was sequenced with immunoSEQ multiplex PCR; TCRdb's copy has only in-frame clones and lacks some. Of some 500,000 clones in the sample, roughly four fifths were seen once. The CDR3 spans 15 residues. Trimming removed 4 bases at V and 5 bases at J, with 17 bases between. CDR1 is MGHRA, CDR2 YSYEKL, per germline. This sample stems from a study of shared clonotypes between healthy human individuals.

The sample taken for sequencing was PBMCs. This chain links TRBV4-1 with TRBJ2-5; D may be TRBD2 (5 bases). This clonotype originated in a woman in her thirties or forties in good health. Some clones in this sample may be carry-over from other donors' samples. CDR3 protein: CASSREISVMETQYF. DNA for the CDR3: TGCGCCAGCAGCCGAGAGATTAGCGTGATGGAGACCCAGTACTTC.